The 16 T cell receptor beta chains in this list originate from one sample, sequenced in a study of blood T cell repertoires in COVID-19. Using immunoSEQ multiplex PCR, the repertoire was profiled, and TCRdb retains in-frame clones only, with some absent. Seen here are about 280,000 clones, approximately 82% observed once, and the top ten hold more than 4%. Source material: PBMCs or T cells enriched from blood (not recorded which). These receptors were collected from a man aged 40-49 years who had been exposed to COVID-19.

This clone was counted a few times. This sequence joins TRBV4-1 and TRBJ1-5; maybe TRBD1 (5 bases). The germline V gene has CDR1 MGHRA and CDR2 YSYEKL. Trimming removed 1 base from V and 2 bases from J, with 12 bases in between. The CDR3 consists of 16 residues. CDR3 in DNA: TGCGCCAGCAGCCAAGCTCAGGGAACCGGCAATCAGCCCCAGCATTTT. Its protein is CASSQAQGTGNQPQHF.

V is TRBV6-5 and J is TRBJ1-6; weak D call: TRBD1 (6 bases). Germline V CDR1 and CDR2: MNHEY, SVGAGI. CDR3 length equals 13 residues. The V and J ends lost 8 bases and 10 bases respectively, with 15 bases between them. The CDR3 loop is CASSRQGNSPLHF. The CDR3 coding sequence is TGTGCCAGCTCTAGGCAGGGGAACTCACCCCTCCACTTT.

In its sample, this clone was seen once. J is TRBJ1-3 and V is TRBV3-1 (or the pseudogene TRBV3-2), with 9 bases matching TRBD1. Germline values: CDR1 LGHDT, CDR2 YNNKEL (reference sequence). V was pared by 1 base and J by 2 bases, with 3 bases of the junction left unmatched. The CDR3 totals 16 residues. CDR3 region: CASSQVQGAAGNTIYF. The CDR3, as DNA: TGTGCCAGCAGCCAAGTACAGGGGGCTGCTGGAAACACCATATATTTT.

J is TRBJ1-4 and V is TRBV4-2; D not certain. Per germline, CDR1 LGHNA and CDR2 YNFKEQ. This CDR3 is built from 19 residues. V dropped 0 bases and J dropped 2 bases, with 19 bases sitting between them. This CDR3 is CASSQDKGPGSGTNEKLFF. CDR3 DNA: TGTGCCAGCAGCCAAGACAAGGGCCCGGGATCGGGCACTAATGAAAAACTGTTTTTT.

This clone was seen ten or more times. The rearrangement links TRBV7-8 to TRBJ2-7; TRBD2 aligns across 11 bases. The ends lost 3 bases at V and 1 base at J; junction bases unmatched: 14. Germline lookup yields CDR1 SGHVS and CDR2 FQNEAQ. The CDR3 has 19 residues. The CDR3 here is CASSLIGGSGRAGSYEQYF. The CDR3 DNA sequence: TGTGCCAGCAGCTTGATCGGAGGTAGCGGGAGGGCCGGTTCCTACGAGCAGTACTTC.

The chain recombines TRBV6-5 with TRBJ2-2, with D perhaps TRBD1 (6 bases). Trimming removed 0 bases at V and 10 bases at J, with 12 bases between. This CDR3 comprises 14 residues. The germline V gene encodes CDR1 MNHEY and CDR2 SVGAGI. The CDR3 region has the DNA TGTGCCAGCAGTTACTCGAGGGGGTCATCGGAGCTGTTTTTT. It is translated as CASSYSRGSSELFF.

This clone was counted a single time. The V and J genes are TRBV5-1 and TRBJ1-3; a weak D match, TRBD1 (6 bases). Deletions cut 2 bases from V and 4 bases from J, with 7 bases between. Germline CDR1 SGHRS, CDR2 YFSETQ. The CDR3 is 13 amino acids. CDR3: CASSFGQGNTIYF. CDR3 nucleotides: TGCGCCAGCAGCTTTGGACAGGGAAACACCATATATTTT.

The rearrangement links TRBV19 to TRBJ2-1; 8 positions match TRBD2. The CDR3 totals 14 residues. The trim removed 8 bases at V and 3 bases at J, leaving 6 bases unmatched. Per germline, CDR1 LNHDA and CDR2 SQIVND (reference sequence). CDR3 protein: CASRLAGLYNEQFF. For the CDR3, the DNA is TGTGCCAGTCGGTTAGCGGGACTCTACAATGAGCAGTTCTTC.

The V gene is TRBV6-6, the J gene TRBJ2-3; possibly TRBD2 for D (6 bases). Looked up from germline, CDR1 is MNHNY and CDR2 is SVGAGI (reference sequence). Trimming removed 7 bases at V and 6 bases at J, with 17 bases between. There are 14 residues in the CDR3. Here the CDR3 DNA reads TGTGCCAGCATCAATAGCGGAGCAGAGGATACGCAGTATTTT. This codes for CASINSGAEDTQYF.

The chain carries TRBV9 and TRBJ2-7; 13 positions match TRBD2. The CDR3 is made up of 17 amino acids. V shed 0 bases, J shed 3 bases, and the junction held 6 bases outside the gene matches. Per the germline V gene, CDR1 is SGDLS and CDR2 is YYNGEE. CDR3 residues: CASSVELAGGTIYEQYF. DNA of the CDR3: TGTGCCAGCAGCGTAGAACTAGCGGGAGGGACGATCTACGAGCAGTACTTC.

In this sample, this clone turned up many times. The chain uses TRBV3-1 (or the pseudogene TRBV3-2) and TRBJ2-2, with D unresolved. This CDR3 comprises 14 residues. Germline CDR1 and CDR2: LGHDT and YNNKEL (reference sequence). V shed 4 bases and J shed 2 bases, with 8 bases lying between them. The CDR3 bases are TGTGCCAGCAGCCTTCGGTTTAACACCGGGGAGCTGTTTTTT. It encodes CASSLRFNTGELFF.

The rearrangement joins TRBV19 to TRBJ2-7; 9 bases align to TRBD2. Trimming cost V 7 bases and J 2 bases; bases outside gene matches: 9. The CDR3 totals 15 residues. CDR1 is LNHDA and CDR2 is SQIVND in the germline V gene (reference sequence). The CDR3 spells CASNDPGLATYEQYF. The DNA for the CDR3 is TGTGCCAGTAATGACCCGGGACTAGCTACCTACGAGCAGTACTTC.

The gene calls are TRBV4-2 and TRBJ1-5; TRBD1 might be the D (6 bases). The CDR3 runs to 19 residues. V was pared by 0 bases and J by 4 bases, with 22 bases between. Germline assignment: CDR1 LGHNA and CDR2 YNFKEQ. The CDR3 sequence: CASSQDSGGWRLPNQPQHF. In nucleotides, the CDR3 is TGTGCCAGCAGCCAAGATAGTGGGGGCTGGAGACTCCCGAATCAGCCCCAGCATTTT.

The rearrangement uses TRBV11-2 and TRBJ2-5, with D possibly being TRBD1 (5 bases). V lost 5 bases, J lost 5 bases, and 18 bases lay in between. The CDR3 has 15 residues. Germline CDR1 reads SGHAT; CDR2 reads FQNNGV. CDR3 sequence: CASSRYNQGIETQYF. The DNA for the CDR3 is TGTGCCAGCAGCCGCTACAACCAGGGTATTGAGACCCAGTACTTC. The full variable domain, rest sourced from reference TRBV11-2 and TRBJ2-5, is EAGVAQSPRYKIIEKRQSVAFWCNPISGHATLYWYQQILGQGPKLLIQFQNNGVVDDSQLPKDRFSAERLKGVDSTLKIQPAKLEDSAVYLCASSRYNQGIETQYFGPGTRLLVL.

The chain couples TRBV5-1 to TRBJ2-7; 10 bases are shared with TRBD1. V lost 5 bases, J lost 4 bases, and 21 bases stayed unmatched. The CDR3 extends over 19 amino acids. The V gene's germline CDR1 is SGHRS and CDR2 YFSETQ. DNA of the CDR3: TGCGCCAGCAGTAAGAGGGGGACAGGGGCGCCGAAGGGGTGGTACGAGCAGTACTTC. This gives the protein CASSKRGTGAPKGWYEQYF. Full variable domain (remainder filled in from reference TRBV5-1 and TRBJ2-7): KAGVTQTPRYLIKTRGQQVTLSCSPISGHRSVSWYQQTPGQGLQFLFEYFSETQRNKGNFPGRFSGRQFSNSRSEMNVSTLELGDSALYLCASSKRGTGAPKGWYEQYFGPGTRLTVT.

The chain employs TRBV16 and TRBJ1-5, with D possibly TRBD1 on 6 matching bases. Germline CDR1 is KGHSY and CDR2 is FQNENV. This CDR3 contains 13 residues. Trimming pared 3 bases from V and 4 bases from J, leaving 7 bases between. The CDR3: CASSQQGNQPQHF. For the CDR3, the DNA is TGTGCCAGCAGCCAGCAGGGGAATCAGCCCCAGCATTTT.